The clone carrying this T cell receptor beta chain has just a few counts. No antigen is known for it. The junction and the germline gene differ at one end; a read error may be behind it. The data belong to a study of blood T cells in healthy people across ages. Whole-study findings and limits: Percentage of naive T cells showed a strong correlation with TCR beta diversity.

With a J-beta primer mix and a sample-barcoded 5' primer, a second PCR ran about 7 to 12 cycles. TCRdb reanalysed the 5' RACE reads using MiXCR and keeps one entry per CDR3 protein. The sample yields 600,000 to 800,000 distinct CDR3 sequences, around 52% seen once. Donors were systemically healthy Caucasian individuals from Russia aged roughly 6 to 100 years. The CDR3 extends over 14 amino acids. Sequencing used blood. The clonotype originates from a woman older than 75 in good health. This chain joins TRBV12-3 or TRBV12-4 and TRBJ2-1; D assignment may be TRBD1 or TRBD2 (5 bases each). CDR3 nucleotide sequence: TGTGCCAGCAGTCCCGGGGCCTCCAACAATGAGCAGTTCTTC. It yields the protein CASSPGASNNEQFF.